This record covers a single T cell receptor (beta chain). Antigen unknown. The sample comes from a study of pediatric ulcerative colitis. Germline-derived CDR1 and CDR2 are SNHLY and FYNNEI. There are 18 residues in the CDR3. The ends were cut back, 8 bases at V and 2 bases at J, with 25 bases in the middle. Study results and caveats: Substantially fewer templates came from two patients' blood samples. Clonal expansions reduced rectal repertoire diversity in acute severe colitis. Ulcerative colitis patients shared more blood-rectal clones than controls. Repertoires came from total lymphocyte DNA, not specific subsets.

Assay: immunoSEQ multiplex PCR; the TCRdb copy retains only in-frame clones and omits some. The table records fewer than 20,000 clones, less than 85% of them present only once. Rectal tissue came from one to two pinch biopsies taken at colonoscopy. The chain couples TRBV2 to TRBJ1-5; possible D gene TRBD1, 5 bases. The sequenced material came from gut tissue. The source is a boy younger than 18 with moderate ulcerative colitis. CDR3 sequence (DNA): TGTGCCAGCGCCCAAAGGACATCGGGAACGGGGGGCAATCAGCCCCAGCATTTT. Its protein is CASAQRTSGTGGNQPQHF.